Presented here are 23 T cell receptor beta chains from one specimen sequenced in a study of post-analysis software for immune sequencing data (dated by TCRdb to the mid-2010s). The full study reports these points: Patients showed significantly higher frequencies than controls for about five TRBV segments, among them TRBV5-6, TRBV5-1 and TRBV20-1.

The library was generated by PCR. The listed sequencing device is Illumina HiSeq 2500. To reduce PCR and sequencing biases, unique molecular identifiers were built into the TCR beta cDNA libraries. TCRdb handled the public reads itself, with Q25 trimming in fastp and clone calling in MiXCR, and kept productive beta chains. Every distinct CDR3 protein forms one entry, paired with its most common genes and DNA. The sample table records 350,000 to 500,000 distinct CDR3 sequences; less than 40% of these occur just once. Of the sample, 7.6% falls within the top ten clones. Their target antigens are unknown. Sequencing used blood. All receptors derive from a girl under 10 years old with multiple sclerosis.

V gene TRBV28 combines with J gene TRBJ1-2, with TRBD1 identical over 7 bases. V lost 4 bases to trimming and J lost 4 bases; unmatched junction nucleotides: 9. The CDR3 has 15 amino acids. Germline loops: CDR1 MDHEN, CDR2 SYDVKM. As DNA, the CDR3 is TGTGCCAGCAGTTCTCCGGGACAGCGGGCCTATGGCTACACCTTC. This encodes CASSSPGQRAYGYTF.

This rearrangement joins TRBV15 to TRBJ2-7, with TRBD1 matching 8 bases. The germline V gene encodes CDR1 LNHNV and CDR2 YYDKDF (reference sequence). The CDR3 runs 14 residues. The V and J ends lost 3 bases and 4 bases, in that order; junction bases with no gene match: 5. Written as DNA, the CDR3 is TGTGCCACCAGCAGGGGACAGGAACTGTACGAGCAGTACTTC. This encodes CATSRGQELYEQYF. Together with reference TRBV15 and TRBJ2-7, the CDR3 gives the full variable domain: DAMVIQNPRYQVTQFGKPVTLSCSQTLNHNVMYWYQQKSSQAPKLLFHYYDKDFNNEADTPDNFQSRRPNTSFCFLDIRSPGLGDTAMYLCATSRGQELYEQYFGPGTRLTVT.

This clonotype has just one count. The chain joins TRBV7-9 to TRBJ1-2, with TRBD1 as a possible D gene (5 bases). The CDR3 covers 13 residues. Germline CDR1 SEHNR, CDR2 FQNEAQ (reference sequence). The CDR3 loop reads CATRRWGGYGYTF. The DNA for the CDR3 is TGTGCTACCAGACGGTGGGGGGGATATGGCTACACCTTC.

Only one count was recorded for this clonotype. The V and J genes are TRBV6-5 and TRBJ1-1, with D possibly being TRBD1 (5 bases). V was cut by 5 bases and J by 3 bases, with 16 bases left in between. This CDR3 is 15 amino acids long. Germline CDR1 reads MNHEY; CDR2 reads SVGAGI. The CDR3 loop reads CASSRTRQTYTEAFF. DNA for the CDR3: TGTGCCAGCAGTCGGACACGGCAAACCTACACTGAAGCTTTCTTT.

The chain joins TRBV9 to TRBJ2-5, with 9 bases lining up with TRBD2. The CDR3 is made up of 15 amino acids. Trimming took 6 bases from V and 5 from J; bases not matched to a gene: 11. Germline V gives CDR1 SGDLS, CDR2 YYNGEE. CDR3 residues: CASMRAGGTGETQYF. CDR3 DNA: TGTGCCAGCATGAGAGCGGGGGGAACCGGGGAGACCCAGTACTTC.

The chain recombines TRBV29-1 with TRBJ2-5; TRBD1 agrees at 7 bases. Germline-derived CDR1 and CDR2 are SQVTM and ANQGSEA. The junction had 7 bases not matched to a gene; V was cut back by 4 bases and J by 8 bases. This CDR3 has 12 amino acids. CDR3 in amino acids: CSVVPGQNTQYF. CDR3 sequence (DNA): TGCAGCGTTGTTCCGGGACAGAATACCCAGTACTTC. The entire variable domain, with the rest obtained from reference TRBV29-1 and TRBJ2-5, is as follows: SAVISQKPSRDICQRGTSLTIQCQVDSQVTMMFWYRQQPGQSLTLIATANQGSEATYESGFVIDKFPISRPNLTFSTLTVSNMSPEDSSIYLCSVVPGQNTQYFGPGTRLLVL.

J is TRBJ1-2 and V is TRBV6-5; D is perhaps TRBD1 (6 bases). This CDR3 is 12 amino acids long. V gave up 7 bases and J gave up 7 bases, with 13 bases separating them. CDR1 MNHEY and CDR2 SVGAGI come from the germline V gene. The chain's CDR3 is CASKLTGSGYTF. In DNA form, the CDR3 reads TGTGCCAGCAAACTTACAGGGTCTGGCTACACCTTC.

The chain is built from TRBV6-5 and TRBJ1-6; D ambiguous. The germline V gene has CDR1 MNHEY and CDR2 SVGAGI. The CDR3 length is 15 residues. V lost 0 bases and J lost 6, with 9 bases in between. CDR3 in amino acids: CASSYSRFSNSPLHF. CDR3 sequence (DNA): TGTGCCAGCAGTTACTCCAGATTCAGTAATTCACCCCTCCACTTT.

The chain joins TRBV29-1 to TRBJ2-7, with D possibly TRBD1 on 6 matching bases. This CDR3 spans 14 amino acids. V was trimmed by 3 bases and J by 2 bases, leaving 14 bases between them. Germline-derived CDR1 and CDR2 are SQVTM and ANQGSEA. The CDR3 reads CSVDGQGNPYEQYF. CDR3 in DNA: TGCAGCGTTGATGGCCAGGGGAATCCCTACGAGCAGTACTTC.

The DNA for the CDR3 is TGTGCCATCACTGGGCCCCCTGCGCGCGGCTACACCTTC. This codes for CAITGPPARGYTF. This chain uses TRBV10-3 with TRBJ1-2; D unclear. CDR3 length equals 13 residues. Germline lookup yields CDR1 ENHRY and CDR2 SYGVKD. V lost 7 bases, J lost 8 bases, and 17 bases lay in between.

The rearrangement links TRBV4-3 to TRBJ1-6; 8 bases map to TRBD1. The CDR3 extends over 13 amino acids. Unmatched junction bases numbered 3, after V lost 4 bases and J lost 10 bases. Germline V gene sequence: CDR1 LGHNA, CDR2 YSLEER. CDR3 sequence reads: CASSPDRESPLHF. CDR3 bases: TGCGCCAGCAGCCCGGACAGGGAATCACCCCTCCACTTT.

This clonotype turned up a few times. J is TRBJ2-7 and V is TRBV28; D is unclear. The CDR3 consists of 14 residues. Between the trimmed V and J ends, which lost 9 bases and 1 base, there was a span of 16 bases. The germline V gene encodes CDR1 MDHEN and CDR2 SYDVKM. CDR3 in DNA: TGTGCCAGTTATTCGGTTCCCTCTTCCTACGAGCAGTACTTC. Translating gives CASYSVPSSYEQYF.

The V call is TRBV3-1, the J call TRBJ1-1; unclear D gene. The length of the CDR3 is 14 residues. Trimming took off 2 bases at V and 1 base at J, with 8 bases between the two ends. Germline V lookup: CDR1 LGHDT, CDR2 YNNKEL (reference sequence). CDR3 DNA sequence: TGTGCCAGCAGCCAACGCGCCGGGAACACTGAAGCTTTCTTT. Its translation: CASSQRAGNTEAFF.

The V gene is TRBV5-1, the J gene TRBJ1-6; TRBD1 agrees at 8 bases. With V trimmed by 4 bases and J by 7 bases, 10 bases remained unmatched. Germline V lookup: CDR1 SGHRS, CDR2 YFSETQ. The CDR3 contains 16 residues. The CDR3 is CASSLSGQGRNSPLHF. The CDR3 region has the DNA TGCGCCAGCAGCCTAAGTGGACAGGGTAGGAATTCACCCCTCCACTTT.

The table lists this clonotype with a few counts. The CDR3 reads CSARDSGTDYEQYF. Here the CDR3 DNA reads TGCAGTGCTAGAGATAGTGGCACGGACTACGAGCAGTACTTC. The chain combines TRBV20-1 with TRBJ2-7; D is unresolved. CDR1 DFQATT and CDR2 SNEGSKA come from the germline V gene (reference sequence). The CDR3 contains 14 residues. V lost 0 bases and J lost 3, with 12 bases in between.

The genes are TRBV5-1 and TRBJ2-6, with D hard to call. Germline V lookup: CDR1 SGHRS, CDR2 YFSETQ. The CDR3 has 15 amino acids. V was cut by 1 base and J by 0 bases, with 5 bases left in between. DNA for the CDR3: TGCGCCAGCAGCTTGCCCCACTCTGGGGCCAACGTCCTGACTTTC. Translating gives CASSLPHSGANVLTF.

The rearrangement uses TRBV6-2 or TRBV6-3 and TRBJ2-7; unclear D gene. The CDR3 runs to 14 residues. The ends were cut back, 2 bases at V and 2 bases at J, with 10 bases in the middle. Germline V CDR1 and CDR2: MNHEY, SVGEGT. CDR3 residues: CASSYHRGTYEQYF. The DNA of the CDR3 is TGTGCCAGCAGTTACCATAGAGGAACCTACGAGCAGTACTTC.

This clonotype was seen a few times. The V call is TRBV9, the J call TRBJ1-1; tentative D call: TRBD1 (5 bases). Germline CDR1 is SGDLS and CDR2 is YYNGEE. Deletions cut 6 bases from V and 3 bases from J, with 9 bases between. This CDR3 is built from 12 residues. CDR3 bases: TGTGCCAGCAAGGGGAGGGACACTGAAGCTTTCTTT. Its protein is CASKGRDTEAFF.

The chain has TRBV29-1 and TRBJ2-7; D might be TRBD2 (6 bases). Germline CDR1 SQVTM, CDR2 ANQGSEA. The ends were cut back, 5 bases at V and 3 bases at J, with 17 bases in the middle. The CDR3 consists of 14 residues. DNA for the CDR3: TGCAGCGTTATCGGCGGGGAAATCGGCTACGAGCAGTACTTC. Residues: CSVIGGEIGYEQYF.

The chain is built from TRBV2 and TRBJ2-1; weak D call: TRBD1 (6 bases). Germline V lookup: CDR1 SNHLY, CDR2 FYNNEI. Deletions cut 6 bases from V and 5 bases from J, with 11 bases between. This CDR3 comprises 13 residues. In DNA, the CDR3 is TGTGCCAGCAGGAGAGGACAGCACAATGAGCAGTTCTTC. Translated: CASRRGQHNEQFF.

J is TRBJ1-5 and V is TRBV4-3; tentative D call: TRBD1 (6 bases). The CDR3 has 16 residues. Germline CDR1 reads LGHNA; CDR2 reads YSLEER. Trimming took 1 base from V and 7 from J, leaving 17 bases between them. This CDR3 reads CASSQVWTDQKQPQHF. Written as DNA, the CDR3 is TGCGCCAGCAGCCAAGTATGGACAGATCAAAAGCAGCCCCAGCATTTT.

V is TRBV9 and J is TRBJ1-2; D possibly corresponds to TRBD1 (6 bases). The germline V gene encodes CDR1 SGDLS and CDR2 YYNGEE. Deletions cut 3 bases from V and 7 bases from J, with 19 bases between. This CDR3 is built from 15 residues. The CDR3 region has the DNA TGTGCCAGCAGCGAACAGGGAGGTTGGTCCGGTGGCTACACCTTC. Translation gives CASSEQGGWSGGYTF. The complete variable domain, with remaining parts taken from reference TRBV9 and TRBJ1-2, reads DSGVTQTPKHLITATGQRVTLRCSPRSGDLSVYWYQQSLDQGLQFLIQYYNGEERAKGNILERFSAQQFPDLHSELNLSSLELGDSALYFCASSEQGGWSGGYTFGSGTRLTVV.

The chain employs TRBV10-3 and TRBJ1-1, with D possibly matching TRBD1 (6 bases). The CDR3 has 13 residues. Germline CDR1 is ENHRY and CDR2 is SYGVKD. V shed 10 bases and J shed 5 bases, with 17 bases lying between them. CDR3 sequence reads: CATRDLQGTEAFF. CDR3 nucleotides: TGTGCCACCAGAGACTTACAGGGAACTGAAGCTTTCTTT.